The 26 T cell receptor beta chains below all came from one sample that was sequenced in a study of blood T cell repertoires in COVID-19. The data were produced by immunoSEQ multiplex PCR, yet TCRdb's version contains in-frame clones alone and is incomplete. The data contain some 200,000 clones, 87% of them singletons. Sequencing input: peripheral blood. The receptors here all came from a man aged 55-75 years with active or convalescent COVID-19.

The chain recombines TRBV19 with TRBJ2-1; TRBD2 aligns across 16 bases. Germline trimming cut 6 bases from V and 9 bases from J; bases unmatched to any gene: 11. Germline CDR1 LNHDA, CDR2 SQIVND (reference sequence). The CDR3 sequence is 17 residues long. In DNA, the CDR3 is TGTGCCAGTAGGGGACTAGCGGGGGGGGCCTCTACAAGTGAGCAGTTCTTC. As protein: CASRGLAGGASTSEQFF.

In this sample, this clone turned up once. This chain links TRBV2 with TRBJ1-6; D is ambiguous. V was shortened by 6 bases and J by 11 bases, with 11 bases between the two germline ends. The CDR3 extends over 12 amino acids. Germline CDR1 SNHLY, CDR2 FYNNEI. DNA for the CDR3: TGTGCCAGCAGACTCGAGGGCGCACCCCTCCACTTT. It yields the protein CASRLEGAPLHF.

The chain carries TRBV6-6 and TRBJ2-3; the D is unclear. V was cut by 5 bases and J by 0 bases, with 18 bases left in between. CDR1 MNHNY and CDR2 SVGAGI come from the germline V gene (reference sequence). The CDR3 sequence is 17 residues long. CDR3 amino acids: CASSHNGPQESTDTQYF. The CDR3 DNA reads TGTGCCAGCAGTCACAACGGCCCCCAGGAAAGCACAGATACGCAGTATTTT.

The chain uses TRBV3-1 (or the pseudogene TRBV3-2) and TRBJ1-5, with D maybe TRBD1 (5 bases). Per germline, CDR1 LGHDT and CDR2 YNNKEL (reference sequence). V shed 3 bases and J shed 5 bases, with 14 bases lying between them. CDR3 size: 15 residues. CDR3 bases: TGTGCCAGCAGCCAGGGGGGGGGAGAGGATCAGCCCCAGCATTTT. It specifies CASSQGGGEDQPQHF.

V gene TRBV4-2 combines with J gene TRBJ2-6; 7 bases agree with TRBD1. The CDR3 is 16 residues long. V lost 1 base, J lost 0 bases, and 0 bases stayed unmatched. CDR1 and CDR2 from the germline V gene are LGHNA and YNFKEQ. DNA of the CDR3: TGTGCCAGCAGCCAAGGGGACAGCTCTGGGGCCAACGTCCTGACTTTC. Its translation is CASSQGDSSGANVLTF.

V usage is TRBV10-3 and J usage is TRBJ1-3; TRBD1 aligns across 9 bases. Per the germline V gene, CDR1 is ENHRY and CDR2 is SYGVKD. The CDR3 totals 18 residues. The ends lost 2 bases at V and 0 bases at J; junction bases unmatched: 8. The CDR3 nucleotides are TGTGCCATCAGTGAGCGTCAGGACAGGGGCTACTCTGGAAACACCATATATTTT. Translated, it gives CAISERQDRGYSGNTIYF.

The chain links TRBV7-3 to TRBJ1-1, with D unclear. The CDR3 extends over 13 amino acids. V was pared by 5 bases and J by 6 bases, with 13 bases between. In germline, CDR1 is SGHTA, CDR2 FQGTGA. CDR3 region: CASSQREGSEAFF. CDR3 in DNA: TGTGCCAGCAGCCAACGGGAGGGCTCTGAAGCTTTCTTT. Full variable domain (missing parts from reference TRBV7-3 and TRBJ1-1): GAGVSQTPSNKVTEKGKYVELRCDPISGHTALYWYRQSLGQGPEFLIYFQGTGAADDSGLPNDRFFAVRPEGSVSTLKIQRTERGDSAVYLCASSQREGSEAFFGQGTRLTVV.

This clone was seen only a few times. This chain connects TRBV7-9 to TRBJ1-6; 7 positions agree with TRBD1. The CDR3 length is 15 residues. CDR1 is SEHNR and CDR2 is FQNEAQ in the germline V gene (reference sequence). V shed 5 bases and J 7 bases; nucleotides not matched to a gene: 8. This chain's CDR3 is CASSPYGTANSPLHF. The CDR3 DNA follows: TGTGCCAGCAGCCCGTACGGGACAGCAAATTCACCCCTCCACTTT.

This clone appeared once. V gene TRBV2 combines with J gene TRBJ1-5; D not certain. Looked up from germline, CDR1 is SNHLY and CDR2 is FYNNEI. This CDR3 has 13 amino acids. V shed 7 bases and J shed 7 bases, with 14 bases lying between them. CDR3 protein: CASTQRGGQPQHF. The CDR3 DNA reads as TGTGCCAGCACTCAAAGAGGAGGCCAGCCCCAGCATTTT.

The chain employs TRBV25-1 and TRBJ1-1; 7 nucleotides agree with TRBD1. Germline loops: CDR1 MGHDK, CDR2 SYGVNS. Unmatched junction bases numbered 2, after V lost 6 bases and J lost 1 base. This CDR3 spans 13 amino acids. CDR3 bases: TGTGCCAGCAGGACAGGGCCGAACACTGAAGCTTTCTTT. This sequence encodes CASRTGPNTEAFF.

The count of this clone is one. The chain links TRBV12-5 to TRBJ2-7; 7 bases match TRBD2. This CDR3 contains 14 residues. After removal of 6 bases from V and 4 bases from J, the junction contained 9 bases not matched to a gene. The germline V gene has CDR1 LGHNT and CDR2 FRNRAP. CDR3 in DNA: TGTGCTAGTGGGGCACGGCTAGCGGATTACGAGCAGTACTTC. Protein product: CASGARLADYEQYF.

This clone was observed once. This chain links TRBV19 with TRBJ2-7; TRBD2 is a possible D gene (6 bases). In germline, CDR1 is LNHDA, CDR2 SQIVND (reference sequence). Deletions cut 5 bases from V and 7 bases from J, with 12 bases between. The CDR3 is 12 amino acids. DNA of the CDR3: TGTGCCAGTAGTTTCCCCGCGGGAGAGCAGTACTTC. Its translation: CASSFPAGEQYF.

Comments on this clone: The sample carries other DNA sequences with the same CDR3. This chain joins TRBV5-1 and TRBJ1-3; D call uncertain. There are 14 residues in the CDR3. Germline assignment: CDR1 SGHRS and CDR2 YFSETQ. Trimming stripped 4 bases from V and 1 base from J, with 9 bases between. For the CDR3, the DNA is TGCGCCAGCAGCCTTACGAGTTCTGGAAACACCATATATTTT. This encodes CASSLTSSGNTIYF.

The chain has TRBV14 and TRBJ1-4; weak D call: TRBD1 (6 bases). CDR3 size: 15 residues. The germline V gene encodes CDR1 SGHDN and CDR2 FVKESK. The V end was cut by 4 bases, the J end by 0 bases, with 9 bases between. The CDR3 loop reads CASSLTGSTNEKLFF. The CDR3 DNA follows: TGTGCCAGCAGCCTAACAGGGTCAACTAATGAAAAACTGTTTTTT.

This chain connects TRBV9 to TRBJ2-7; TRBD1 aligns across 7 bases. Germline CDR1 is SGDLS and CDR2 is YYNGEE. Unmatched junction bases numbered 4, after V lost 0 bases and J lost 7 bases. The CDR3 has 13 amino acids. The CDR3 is CASSVDRRGEQYF. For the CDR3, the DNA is TGTGCCAGCAGCGTAGACCGCAGGGGGGAGCAGTACTTC. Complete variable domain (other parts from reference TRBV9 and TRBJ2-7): DSGVTQTPKHLITATGQRVTLRCSPRSGDLSVYWYQQSLDQGLQFLIQYYNGEERAKGNILERFSAQQFPDLHSELNLSSLELGDSALYFCASSVDRRGEQYFGPGTRLTVT.

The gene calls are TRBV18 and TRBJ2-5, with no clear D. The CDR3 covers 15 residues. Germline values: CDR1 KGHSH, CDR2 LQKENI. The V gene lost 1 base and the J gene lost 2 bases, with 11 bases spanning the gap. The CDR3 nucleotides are TGTGCCAGCTCACCACTAGTCAAATTACAAGAGACCCAGTACTTC. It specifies CASSPLVKLQETQYF.

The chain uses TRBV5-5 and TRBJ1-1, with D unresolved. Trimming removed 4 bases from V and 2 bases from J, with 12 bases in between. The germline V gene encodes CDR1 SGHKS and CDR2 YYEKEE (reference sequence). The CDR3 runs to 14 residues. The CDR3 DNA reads TGTGCCAGCAGCATAGGAGGGATAAACACTGAAGCTTTCTTT. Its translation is CASSIGGINTEAFF.

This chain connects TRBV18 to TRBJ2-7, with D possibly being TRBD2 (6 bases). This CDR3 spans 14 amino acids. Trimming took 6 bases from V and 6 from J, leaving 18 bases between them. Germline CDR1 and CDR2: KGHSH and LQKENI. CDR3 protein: CASSEGGVDREQYF. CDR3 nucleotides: TGTGCCAGCTCCGAGGGAGGAGTCGATCGCGAGCAGTACTTC.

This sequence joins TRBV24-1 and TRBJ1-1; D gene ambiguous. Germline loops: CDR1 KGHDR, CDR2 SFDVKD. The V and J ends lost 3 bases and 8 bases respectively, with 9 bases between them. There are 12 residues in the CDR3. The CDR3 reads CATSDAHREAFF. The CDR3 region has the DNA TGTGCCACCAGTGATGCCCACAGAGAAGCTTTCTTT.

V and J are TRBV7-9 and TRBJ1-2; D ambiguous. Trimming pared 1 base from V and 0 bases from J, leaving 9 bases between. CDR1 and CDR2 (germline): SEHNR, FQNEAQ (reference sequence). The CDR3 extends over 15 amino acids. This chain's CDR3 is CASSLVESANYGYTF. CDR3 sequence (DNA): TGTGCCAGCAGCTTAGTAGAGAGCGCTAACTATGGCTACACCTTC. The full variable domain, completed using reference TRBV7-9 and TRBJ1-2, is DTGVSQNPRHKITKRGQNVTFRCDPISEHNRLYWYRQTLGQGPEFLTYFQNEAQLEKSRLLSDRFSAERPKGSFSTLEIQRTEQGDSAMYLCASSLVESANYGYTFGSGTRLTVV.

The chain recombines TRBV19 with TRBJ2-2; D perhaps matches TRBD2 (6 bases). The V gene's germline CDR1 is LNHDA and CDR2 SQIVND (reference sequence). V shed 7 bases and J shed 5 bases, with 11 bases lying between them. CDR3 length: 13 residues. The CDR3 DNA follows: TGTGCCAGTAACCAGGGAGGTACCGGGGAGCTGTTTTTT. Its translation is CASNQGGTGELFF.

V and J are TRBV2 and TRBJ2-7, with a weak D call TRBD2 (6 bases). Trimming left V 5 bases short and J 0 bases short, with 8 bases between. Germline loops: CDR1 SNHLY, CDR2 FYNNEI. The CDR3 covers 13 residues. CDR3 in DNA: TGTGCCAGCAGTACGACTAGCTCCTACGAGCAGTACTTC. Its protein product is CASSTTSSYEQYF.

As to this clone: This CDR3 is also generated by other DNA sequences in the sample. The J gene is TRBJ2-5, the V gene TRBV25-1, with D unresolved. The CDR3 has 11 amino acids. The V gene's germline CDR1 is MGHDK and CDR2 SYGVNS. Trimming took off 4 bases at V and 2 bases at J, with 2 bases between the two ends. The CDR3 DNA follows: TGTGCCAGCAGTGCTCAAGAGACCCAGTACTTC. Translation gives CASSAQETQYF.

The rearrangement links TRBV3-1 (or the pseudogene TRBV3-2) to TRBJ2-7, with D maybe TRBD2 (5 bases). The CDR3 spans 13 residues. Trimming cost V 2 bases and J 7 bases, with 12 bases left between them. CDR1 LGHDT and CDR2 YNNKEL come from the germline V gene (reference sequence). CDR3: CASSQWADSEQYF. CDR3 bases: TGTGCCAGCAGCCAATGGGCGGACTCGGAGCAGTACTTC.

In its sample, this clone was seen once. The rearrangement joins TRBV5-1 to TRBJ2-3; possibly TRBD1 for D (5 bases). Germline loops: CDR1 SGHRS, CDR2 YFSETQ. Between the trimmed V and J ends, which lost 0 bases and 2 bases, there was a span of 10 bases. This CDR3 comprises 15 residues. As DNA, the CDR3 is TGCGCCAGCAGCTTGGAGGGGCGGTACACAGATACGCAGTATTTT. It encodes CASSLEGRYTDTQYF.

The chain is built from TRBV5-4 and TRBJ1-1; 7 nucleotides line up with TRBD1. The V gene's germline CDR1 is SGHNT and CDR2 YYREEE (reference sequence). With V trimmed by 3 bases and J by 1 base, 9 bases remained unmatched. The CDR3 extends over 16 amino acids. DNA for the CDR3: TGTGCCAGCAGCTCCCCACAGGGGACGGGGAACACTGAAGCTTTCTTT. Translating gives CASSSPQGTGNTEAFF. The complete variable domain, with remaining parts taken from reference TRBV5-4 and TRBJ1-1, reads ETGVTQSPTHLIKTRGQQVTLRCSSQSGHNTVSWYQQALGQGPQFIFQYYREEENGRGNFPPRFSGLQFPNYSSELNVNALELDDSALYLCASSSPQGTGNTEAFFGQGTRLTVV.